These T cell receptor beta chains were read from a single sample in a study of tumor-infiltrating lymphocytes in primary liver carcinoma. TCRdb recomputed calls from the multiplex PCR reads with MiXCR, one row per CDR3 protein. The sample has approximately 120,000 distinct CDR3 sequences; 64% are singletons. Sequencing used liver tumor tissue from sampling region 3. These receptors were collected from a woman in her sixties or seventies with primary liver carcinoma and hepatitis B virus infection. Each CDR3 is given with its conserved first and last residue. Each record gives: V gene, CDR3 length, J gene, CDR3 protein.

v_gene: TRBV28
len: 13
j_gene: TRBJ2-7
CDR3aa: CAISSTATYEQYF

v_gene: TRBV19
len: 15
j_gene: TRBJ1-1
CDR3aa: CASSIGRGVRTEAFF

v_gene: TRBV6-6
len: 16
j_gene: TRBJ1-1
CDR3aa: CACLPGHSPGGTEAFF

v_gene: TRBV6-6
len: 12
j_gene: TRBJ2-1
CDR3aa: CVSSYSGANQFF

v_gene: TRBV10-1
len: 15
j_gene: TRBJ1-1
CDR3aa: CASSESIGGGTETFF

v_gene: TRBV6-5
len: 15
j_gene: TRBJ1-2
CDR3aa: CASSDPSVSVYGYTF

v_gene: TRBV6-2/TRBV6-3
len: 13
j_gene: TRBJ2-7
CDR3aa: CGSSTGTTSEQYF

v_gene: TRBV5-5
len: 15
j_gene: TRBJ1-6
CDR3aa: CASSLVSGLNSPLHF

v_gene: TRBV12-5
len: 20
j_gene: TRBJ2-6
CDR3aa: CASGLVREQGALYGANVLTF

v_gene: TRBV6-6
len: 17
j_gene: TRBJ2-1
CDR3aa: CASRARGLAGLNNEQLF

v_gene: TRBV2
len: 13
j_gene: TRBJ2-7
CDR3aa: CASLPDSSYEQYF

v_gene: TRBV11-2
len: 17
j_gene: TRBJ2-7
CDR3aa: CASSSILVGGSPYEQYF

v_gene: TRBV6-5
len: 15
j_gene: TRBJ2-2
CDR3aa: CASSLLAVGTEELFF

v_gene: TRBV7-3
len: 14
j_gene: TRBJ2-5
CDR3aa: CAGSLQGARETQYF

v_gene: TRBV4-2
len: 14
j_gene: TRBJ2-7
CDR3aa: CASSQVQGDYEQYF

v_gene: TRBV29-1
len: 12
j_gene: TRBJ2-3
CDR3aa: CSVGDPHRYAVF

v_gene: TRBV11-2
len: 13
j_gene: TRBJ2-5
CDR3aa: CASSGDIEETQYF

v_gene: TRBV11-2
len: 21
j_gene: TRBJ2-7
CDR3aa: CASSAISLLAGAAQLFYEQYF

v_gene: TRBV12-3/TRBV12-4
len: 15
j_gene: TRBJ2-1
CDR3aa: CASTRVRGDYNEQFF

v_gene: TRBV11-2
len: 15
j_gene: TRBJ1-6
CDR3aa: CASSLDQGSSSPLHF

v_gene: TRBV30
len: 14
j_gene: TRBJ2-1
CDR3aa: CAWSVTGDWGEQFF

v_gene: TRBV5-4
len: 17
j_gene: TRBJ1-2
CDR3aa: CASSLVRGPKVNYGYTF